This T cell receptor beta chain was retrieved from a study of cytomegalovirus exposure and HLA in healthy donors (dated by TCRdb to about 2017). For context, the study as a whole: An earlier analysis of some 550 of the donors reported 276 Gb of sequence data and 100 million to 140 million unique TCR beta sequences from about 179 million T cells. An early release that covered 500 to 800 HLA-typed donors contained about 300 gigabases of sequencing data and 70 million to 100 million unique TCR sequences. The genetic ancestry cluster associated with self-reported Caucasian donors included about 81% of the 300 to 450 genotyped donors. The aim of the study was to test whether cataloging public T cell receptors could identify signatures of past pathogen exposure. The study used immunosequencing to profile the T cell repertoires of several hundred subjects and linked those repertoires to cytomegalovirus serostatus. A separate validation cohort of over 95 different subjects was used in addition to the approximately 610-subject first cohort. High-throughput TCR immunosequencing, statistical association of individual TCRs with disease status, and machine learning were combined to predict cytomegalovirus infection status. A later analysis re-analyzed previously published TCR beta repertoires from 650 to 800 donors and added high-resolution HLA genotyping to study TCR occurrence patterns. Rather than using new phenotypic data, the later analysis identified candidate immune exposures from TCR beta sequences and from how often those sequences occurred across donors. To decide whether each TCR beta V gene segment behaved as functional or pseudogenic, an earlier analysis of some 570 of the donors relied on high-throughput TCR beta sequencing. Donor age, sex, ethnicity and CMV serostatus were collected together with the repertoire data. In a later genetic analysis, genome-wide SNP genotypes for about three fifths of the 666 donors were used, and that subset was treated as a discovery cohort. Every discovery cohort repertoire had been produced on one sequencing platform. HLA typing covered class I and class II loci at four-digit resolution. The number of typed donors differed by locus: about 620-640 for A, B, C, DRB1 and DQB1; 500 to 550 for DQA1; about 600 for DPA1; and 400 to 480 for DPB1. Four to six DR-DQ haplotypes were handled as single units for association and clustering, since linkage in the cohort was strong. Across about 380 genotyped donors of the cohort, an average of about 240,000 unique TCR beta nucleotide sequences per donor were sequenced, and about a sixth of those sequences were non-productive.

The library was produced with the immunoSEQ multiplex PCR assay. The multiplex PCR relied on a mix of 60 forward primers for TCR Vbeta segments and 13 reverse primers for TCR Jbeta segments. A multiplex PCR assay on genomic DNA amplified the CDR3 region of rearranged TCR beta genes. The Illumina HiSeq System was used to sequence the amplified TCR beta libraries as 87-base-pair reads. On the study's bioinformatics: In a later analysis, 77 million or so unique TCR beta chains were counted across the approximately 620 repertoires, and about 9.9 million of these chains were shared by at least two donors. To remove PCR and sequencing errors, raw reads were error-corrected and collapsed into unique sequences using a nearest-neighbor algorithm that merged closely related sequences. To assign V, D and J gene segments, CDR3 sequences were aligned to IMGT reference sequences. For a sequence to be retained, at least a six-nucleotide match to both a V gene segment and a J gene segment was required. A rearrangement counted as productive if the CDR3 had no stop codons and remained in frame with V and J, and every other rearrangement counted as non-productive. Following IMGT convention, CDR3 was defined as the stretch from the second conserved V-encoded cysteine to the conserved J-encoded phenylalanine. The earlier analysis of roughly 590 of the donors excluded any sequence lacking an unambiguous match to a single V gene segment. An earlier analysis of some 610 of the donors called V segments functional above 56.7% productive rearrangements and segregating when the between-donor standard deviation exceeded 5%. A statistical classification framework was developed to diagnose cytomegalovirus status using the catalog of TCR beta chain sequences. V and J gene assignment, in a later analysis, came from comparing TCR nucleotide sequences with IMGT/GENE-DB human TR gene sequences. Using the TCRdist pipeline, a later analysis assigned CDR3 sequences along with most-parsimonious VDJ recombination scenarios. In a later analysis, every TCR beta chain was defined by the combination of its CDR3 amino acid sequence and its V-gene family, and reads without a unique V-gene family were dropped. As a way to deal with suspected cross-contamination and a sequencing artifact, a later analysis dropped over 550 nucleotide sequences that were highly shared and had low generation probability. In a later analysis, a clonal expansion index was calculated for each public chain from normalized within-repertoire ranks of inferred template counts. Generation probabilities in a later analysis came from a VDJ recombination model fitted to out-of-frame rearrangements, and those results were checked against IGoR. In a later analysis, hypergeometric tests were used to score TCR-TCR, TCR-HLA and TCR-CMV co-occurrence, with a repertoire-size bias correction applied to TCR pairs. A later analysis estimated false discovery rates by permuting HLA or CMV assignments 20 times. In a later analysis, co-occurring TCRs were grouped with DBSCAN, and TCRdist sequence similarity was added when clustering was performed within HLA-allele-positive subsets. Co-occurrence clustering excluded repertoires with fewer than 30,000 or more than 120,000 public chains, plus five with anomalous nucleotide sharing. Drawn from immuneACCESS, this table holds only the in-frame rearrangements with V and J called that TCRdb kept. Clones are partly lost; checked studies trace under half to an unresolved V gene and leave the rest unexplained. V and J calls and clone size are copied from that table; D and trimming were computed from the DNA. The sample table lists some 120,000 clones, roughly three quarters of them with a count of one. The ten largest account for roughly 10% of the sample.

For this clone: No cognate antigen has been identified for it. Base qualities were left out, and no much larger clone turns up one base away.

The CDR3 covers 19 residues, taking in both the cysteine and the phenylalanine. Left in the record is the CDR3 DNA by itself, 57 bases read in frame from the first base. The germline V gene (reference sequence) specifies SEHNR as CDR1 and FQNEAQ as CDR2. Unmatched junction bases come to 19, with V trimmed by 5 bases and J by 0 bases. Overall results and qualifications from the work: Over 15 rarely observed V segments, including chromosome 9 orphons, were excluded from the earlier analysis of several hundred of the donors because counts were too low. Sequencing depth was assumed to be roughly uniform across donors in the presence/absence analyses, though that assumption may not hold. For the cohort, immune exposure information was limited to CMV serostatus. The classifier was reported to diagnose cytomegalovirus status with high specificity and sensitivity in both the original cohort and the validation cohort. Three of the identified cytomegalovirus-associated TCR beta chains were confirmed in vitro to be specific for cytomegalovirus antigens. According to the authors, the approach could potentially be generalized to other disease states and immunological phenotypes. When HLA alleles, especially DR and DQ, strongly co-occurred, attributing TCR associations to individual alleles was difficult. Linkage disequilibrium might explain the correlated functional status among segregating V segments, but an unknown experimental factor could not be excluded. While some public TCRs were present in many individuals, most TCR sequences turned up only very rarely across donors. A further reported finding was that TCR beta sequences accurately predicted the HLA-A and HLA-B alleles for most subjects in the first cohort. In a later analysis, several top co-occurrence clusters were reported to appear linked to parvovirus B19, influenza, CMV and Epstein-Barr virus. Because some donors lacked HLA typing at each locus, the association tests relied only on the typed subset. A group of highly shared sequence variants was considered likely to be a technical artifact of the sequencing pipeline. A later analysis found that HLA-associated TCR beta chains were more clonally expanded and had lower generation probabilities than equally common non-associated chains. Only TCR beta chains were sequenced in this cohort, and the absence of alpha or paired-chain data limited detectable features. Some IMGT-functional V segments, including TRBV6-2 and TRBV6-3, could not be distinguished by the 87-base-pair reads and were therefore excluded. A later analysis associated around 16,000 TCR beta sequences with specific HLA alleles at a false discovery rate of 0.05. In an earlier analysis of around 600 of the donors, most TCR beta V segments appeared in productive rearrangements about 87% or about 30% of the time, broadly matching IMGT annotations. In a later genetic analysis, fewer N-insertions in productive TCRs were reported among donors in an Asian-associated ancestry cluster than the 666-donor mean. The study gave a list of 150 to 200 TCR beta chains associated with cytomegalovirus. In a later analysis, TCR association rates were found to vary across HLA loci, with the most associated TCRs seen for DRB1 alleles and the fewest for HLA-C alleles. A later genetic analysis associated a missense DCLRE1C variant with V-gene and J-gene trimming of TCR beta chains, and an independent cohort replicated the association. A later analysis found that most CMV-associated TCR beta chains appeared HLA-restricted, with HLA associations seemingly driven largely by CMV exposure.

The cohort consisted of 666 healthy bone marrow donors. All cohort members were sampled while nominally healthy, although unrecorded immune exposures were likely present. The donor was CMV seropositive and belonged to the group of 250 to 300 seropositive cohort members. Each donor provided a peripheral blood sample, and peripheral blood mononuclear cells were used for TCR beta sequencing. The Qiagen DNeasy Blood Extraction Kit was used to extract genomic DNA from the blood cell samples. Material: PBMCs. The receptor was isolated from a man under 40 in good health and CMV-seropositive. The rearranged segments are TRBV7-9 and TRBJ2-7; 7 bases in between match TRBD2. The nucleotides read TGTGCCAGCAGCGGCTGGGAGACTAGCCGAGATACAAGCTCCTACGAGCAGTACTTC. Its protein product is CASSGWETSRDTSSYEQYF.